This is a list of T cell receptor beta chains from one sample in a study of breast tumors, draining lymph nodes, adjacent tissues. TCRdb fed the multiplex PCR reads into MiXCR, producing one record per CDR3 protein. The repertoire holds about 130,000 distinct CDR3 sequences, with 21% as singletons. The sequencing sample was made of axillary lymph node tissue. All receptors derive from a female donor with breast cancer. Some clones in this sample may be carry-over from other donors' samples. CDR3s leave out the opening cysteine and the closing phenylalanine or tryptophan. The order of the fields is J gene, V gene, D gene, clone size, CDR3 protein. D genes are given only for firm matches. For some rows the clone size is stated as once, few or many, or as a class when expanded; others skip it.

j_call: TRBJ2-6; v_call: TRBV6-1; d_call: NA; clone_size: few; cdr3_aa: ASSAPGRRQSSGANVLT
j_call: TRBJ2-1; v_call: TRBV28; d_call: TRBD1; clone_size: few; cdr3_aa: ASSRGQVSYNEQF
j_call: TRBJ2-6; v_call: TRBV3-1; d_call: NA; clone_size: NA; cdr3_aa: ASSQPRGASGANVLT
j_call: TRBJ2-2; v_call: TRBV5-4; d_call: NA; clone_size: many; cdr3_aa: ASSSLTGELF
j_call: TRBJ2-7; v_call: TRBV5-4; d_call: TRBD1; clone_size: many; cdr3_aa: ASSSEGGDRGRREQY
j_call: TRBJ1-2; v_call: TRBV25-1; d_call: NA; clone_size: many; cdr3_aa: ASSEGRGYGYT
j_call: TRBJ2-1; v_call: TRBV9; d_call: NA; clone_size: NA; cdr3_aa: ASRVDEQF
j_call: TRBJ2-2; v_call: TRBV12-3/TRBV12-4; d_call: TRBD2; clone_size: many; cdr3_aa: ATIEREGAGELF
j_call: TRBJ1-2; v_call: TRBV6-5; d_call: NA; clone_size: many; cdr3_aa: ASSYSGDFGGYGYT
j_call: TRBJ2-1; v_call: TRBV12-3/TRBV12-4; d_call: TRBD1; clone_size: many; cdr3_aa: ASSPGQGNSYNEQF
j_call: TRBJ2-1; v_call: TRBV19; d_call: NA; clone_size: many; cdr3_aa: TSRGYNEQF
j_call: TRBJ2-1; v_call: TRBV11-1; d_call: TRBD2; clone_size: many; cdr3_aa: ASSPSGRVGNEQF
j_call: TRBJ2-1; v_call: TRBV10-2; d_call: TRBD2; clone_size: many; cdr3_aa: ASSDSGGDEQF
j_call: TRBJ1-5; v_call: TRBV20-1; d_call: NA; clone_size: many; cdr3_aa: SARGTGKVGQPQH
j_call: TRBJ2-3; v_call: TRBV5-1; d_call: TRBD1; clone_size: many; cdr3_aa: ASSPGTGVSTDTQY